This TCR beta chain originates from a study of shared clonotypes between healthy human individuals. Looked up from germline, CDR1 is MDHEN and CDR2 is SYDVKM. Trimming cost V 2 bases and J 4 bases, with 12 bases left between them. The CDR3 covers 14 residues. The sequenced material, unsorted PBMC DNA, was run on ten immunoSEQ deep assay plates. Assay used: immunoSEQ multiplex PCR; TCRdb lists only in-frame clones, some missing. The sample lists some 450,000 clones; around 77% were seen once. V usage is TRBV28 and J usage is TRBJ2-7; D unclear. The specimen sequenced was PBMCs. The receptor was derived from a woman between 40 and 55 years old in good health. Some clones in this sample may be carry-over from other donors' samples. CDR3 nucleotide sequence: TGTGCCAGCAGTTTAGGGGTCCCCCCTTACGAGCAGTACTTC. Translating gives CASSLGVPPYEQYF.